Each of the 23 T cell receptor beta chains below was sequenced from the same sample in a study of control samples from healthy donors and cancer patients. Assay: immunoSEQ multiplex PCR; the TCRdb copy retains only in-frame clones and omits some. The table includes 150,000 to 200,000 clones, around 94% detected once. The sample comprised blood. The receptors were gathered from a man aged 25 to 40 in good health.

The chain couples TRBV27 to TRBJ2-7; D uncertain. The CDR3 extends over 12 amino acids. In germline, CDR1 is MNHEY, CDR2 SMNVEV (reference sequence). V was pared by 7 bases and J by 2 bases, with 9 bases between. The CDR3 protein is CASKAPTYEQYF. The CDR3 DNA follows: TGTGCCAGCAAGGCACCAACCTACGAGCAGTACTTC.

The table lists this clone with a count of one. The chain combines TRBV28 with TRBJ2-7; 8 nucleotides line up with TRBD2. Trimming at V came to 7 bases and at J to 2 bases, leaving 7 bases not matched to a gene. Germline loops: CDR1 MDHEN, CDR2 SYDVKM. The CDR3 has 14 residues. CDR3: CASTGGWSTYEQYF. The CDR3 nucleotides are TGTGCCAGCACGGGGGGGTGGTCTACCTACGAGCAGTACTTC.

This clone was counted a few times. The chain combines TRBV5-1 with TRBJ1-6; D possibly corresponds to TRBD1 (6 bases). With 5 bases removed from V and 7 bases from J, the gap between germline ends came to 13 bases. CDR3 length equals 14 residues. Germline V gene data show CDR1 as SGHRS and CDR2 as YFSETQ. CDR3 bases: TGCGCCAGCAGGTCCCGGGACAACAATTCACCCCTCCACTTT. Translating it yields CASRSRDNNSPLHF.

The V gene is TRBV28, the J gene TRBJ2-7; a possible D gene is TRBD1 (5 bases). CDR1 MDHEN and CDR2 SYDVKM come from the germline V gene. The CDR3 is 14 residues long. Trimming took 2 bases from V and 5 from J, leaving 13 bases between them. CDR3 protein: CASSLGRAIHEQYF. Written as DNA, the CDR3 is TGTGCCAGCAGTTTAGGCAGGGCGATCCACGAGCAGTACTTC.

This sequence joins TRBV6-4 and TRBJ2-7, with TRBD2 matching over 9 bases. V was clipped by 8 bases and J by 7 bases; unmatched bases: 9. Per the germline V gene, CDR1 is MRHNA and CDR2 is SNTAGT. The CDR3 consists of 13 residues. DNA of the CDR3: TGTGCCAGCTCGGCGGTAGCGGGAGTGGAGCAGTACTTC. Amino acid sequence: CASSAVAGVEQYF.

The V and J genes are TRBV5-4 and TRBJ2-7; 11 nucleotides align to TRBD1. The ends lost 5 bases at V and 6 bases at J; junction bases unmatched: 7. The CDR3 has 14 residues. Germline values: CDR1 SGHNT, CDR2 YYREEE (reference sequence). The CDR3 spells CASSPGQGVLEQYF. In nucleotides, the CDR3 is TGTGCCAGCAGTCCGGGACAGGGGGTTCTCGAGCAGTACTTC.

The chain uses TRBV19 and TRBJ2-2; 13 bases fit TRBD2. Trimming at V came to 3 bases and at J to 9 bases, leaving 10 bases not matched to a gene. CDR3 size: 17 residues. The V gene's germline CDR1 is LNHDA and CDR2 SQIVND (reference sequence). The CDR3 DNA reads as TGTGCCAGTAGTATTGTACCGGGACTAGCGGGATATAGGGAGCTGTTTTTT. Amino acids: CASSIVPGLAGYRELFF.

The chain joins TRBV3-1 (or the pseudogene TRBV3-2) to TRBJ2-1; TRBD1 might be the D (5 bases). CDR3 length equals 14 residues. The V gene's germline CDR1 is LGHDT and CDR2 YNNKEL (reference sequence). V lost 1 base to trimming and J lost 5 bases, with 9 bases between them. Written as DNA, the CDR3 is TGTGCCAGCAGCCAAGGTCCCAGGGACAATGAGCAGTTCTTC. It codes for CASSQGPRDNEQFF.

The genes are TRBV12-3 or TRBV12-4 and TRBJ2-5; TRBD2 might be the D (5 bases). The CDR3 is made up of 13 amino acids. Trimming took 6 bases from V and 5 from J, leaving 13 bases between them. In nucleotides, the CDR3 is TGTGCCAGCAGCCCCCAGACTACGGAGACCCAGTACTTC. Protein product: CASSPQTTETQYF.

This clone showed up just once. The rearrangement uses TRBV30 and TRBJ2-1; maybe TRBD2 (5 bases). Between the trimmed V and J ends, which lost 3 bases and 0 bases, there was a span of 15 bases. The CDR3 has 16 residues. In germline, CDR1 is GTSNPN, CDR2 SVGIG (reference sequence). CDR3 in amino acids: CAWSPGLLSSYNEQFF. As DNA, the CDR3 is TGTGCCTGGAGCCCCGGACTTTTAAGCTCCTACAATGAGCAGTTCTTC.

The chain combines TRBV6-2 or TRBV6-3 with TRBJ2-1; D unresolved. The CDR3 loop spans 15 amino acids. Germline CDR1 and CDR2: MNHEY and SVGEGT. The V gene lost 4 bases and the J gene lost 2 bases, with 12 bases spanning the gap. In DNA, the CDR3 is TGTGCCAGCAGTTCCCCGCAGAAGACCTACAATGAGCAGTTCTTC. Its protein product is CASSSPQKTYNEQFF.

The rearrangement uses TRBV24-1 and TRBJ2-2; TRBD2 might be the D (5 bases). V was shortened by 4 bases and J by 7 bases, with 12 bases between the two germline ends. The CDR3 runs to 14 residues. Germline V lookup: CDR1 KGHDR, CDR2 SFDVKD. The CDR3 bases are TGTGCCACCAGTGAGTCGGGATTACTCGGGGAGCTGTTTTTT. Protein: CATSESGLLGELFF.

This chain connects TRBV2 to TRBJ1-1; no reliable D call. Germline V CDR1 and CDR2: SNHLY, FYNNEI. The CDR3 extends over 15 amino acids. Trimming took off 8 bases at V and 0 bases at J, with 16 bases between the two ends. CDR3 sequence: CASLMVVRLNTEAFF. The CDR3 coding sequence is TGTGCCAGCTTAATGGTGGTCAGGTTGAACACTGAAGCTTTCTTT.

The table lists this clone with a count of one. This rearrangement joins TRBV6-2 or TRBV6-3 to TRBJ2-1, with a possible D match to TRBD1 (7 bases). The CDR3 contains 16 residues. Deletions cut 0 bases from V and 4 bases from J, with 13 bases between. CDR1 and CDR2 (germline): MNHEY, SVGEGT. CDR3 DNA sequence: TGTGCCAGCAGTTACTCGAGTCAGGGGGGTTACAATGAGCAGTTCTTC. Translation gives CASSYSSQGGYNEQFF.

This rearrangement joins TRBV5-1 to TRBJ1-2; 12 bases line up with TRBD1. After removal of 4 bases from V and 4 bases from J, the junction contained 8 bases not matched to a gene. Per germline, CDR1 SGHRS and CDR2 YFSETQ. The CDR3 contains 16 residues. Here the CDR3 DNA reads TGCGCCAGCAGCCCGGGCGGGACAGGGGGCGTCTATGGCTACACCTTC. Amino acids: CASSPGGTGGVYGYTF.

V and J are TRBV4-1 and TRBJ1-6; D may be TRBD1 (5 bases). The germline V gene encodes CDR1 MGHRA and CDR2 YSYEKL. Trimming removed 4 bases from V and 4 bases from J, with 14 bases in between. The CDR3 is made up of 16 amino acids. The CDR3 spells CASSRGIQTYNSPLHF. Here the CDR3 DNA reads TGCGCCAGCAGCCGGGGGATACAGACTTATAATTCACCCCTCCACTTT.

The chain employs TRBV12-2 and TRBJ2-1; no DNA check was done on the table's D call, TRBD2. TRBV12-2 is designated a pseudogene. This CDR3 region has 14 residues. CDR3 loop: CARSSSGSDNEQFF. DNA of the CDR3: TGTGCAAGATCCTCTAGCGGAAGTGACAATGAGCAGTTCTTC.

This clone was found once. The V and J genes are TRBV19 and TRBJ1-1; 8 bases line up with TRBD1. The junction had 7 bases not matched to a gene; V was cut back by 6 bases and J by 4 bases. Germline CDR1 LNHDA, CDR2 SQIVND (reference sequence). The CDR3 loop spans 14 amino acids. CDR3 sequence: CASRRGQGGTEAFF. DNA of the CDR3: TGTGCCAGTAGGCGAGGACAGGGTGGCACTGAAGCTTTCTTT.

The chain uses TRBV7-8 and TRBJ1-2; 7 bases fit TRBD1. The germline V gene has CDR1 SGHVS and CDR2 FQNEAQ. The CDR3 contains 14 residues. Trimming took 4 bases from V and 1 from J; bases not matched to a gene: 3. The CDR3 spells CASSSGDSNYGYTF. CDR3 nucleotides: TGTGCCAGCAGCTCGGGGGACAGTAACTATGGCTACACCTTC.

Only one count was recorded for this clone. This chain links TRBV4-1 with TRBJ1-2; TRBD1 might be the D (6 bases). The CDR3 has 16 residues. The V gene's germline CDR1 is MGHRA and CDR2 YSYEKL. Deletions cut 4 bases from V and 0 bases from J, with 15 bases between. The CDR3: CASSRRDTTPNYGYTF. CDR3 nucleotides: TGCGCCAGCAGCCGACGGGACACGACCCCTAACTATGGCTACACCTTC.

The V gene is TRBV6-5, the J gene TRBJ2-7, with unresolved D. V gave up 9 bases and J gave up 2 bases, with 14 bases separating them. This CDR3 is built from 13 residues. Germline loops: CDR1 MNHEY, CDR2 SVGAGI. DNA for the CDR3: TGTGCCAGTAGACTTCCGGATGCCTACGAGCAGTACTTC. This sequence encodes CASRLPDAYEQYF.

This clone showed up just once. The chain is built from TRBV20-1 and TRBJ2-7, with D unresolved. CDR3 size: 14 residues. Trimming removed 3 bases from V and 3 bases from J, with 15 bases in between. Germline V gene sequence: CDR1 DFQATT, CDR2 SNEGSKA (reference sequence). The CDR3 bases are TGCAGTGCTAGTCCCACCTTCCCTAACTACGAGCAGTACTTC. It encodes CSASPTFPNYEQYF.

Concerning this clone: The junction departs from the called germline gene at one end, perhaps through a read error. The genes are TRBV13 and TRBJ2-7; TRBD1 or TRBD2 may be the D gene (5 bases each). The CDR3 consists of 14 residues. In germline, CDR1 is PRHDT, CDR2 FYEKMQ (reference sequence). CDR3 in amino acids: CASSETRDGKEGVF. The CDR3 DNA reads TGTGCCAGCAGCGAAACCCGGGACGGAAAAGAGGGTGTTTTC.